This T cell receptor beta chain was captured by sequencing in a study of blood T cell repertoires in COVID-19. Study summary: Some COVID-19 samples were acute and others convalescent; all came from the United States, Italy and Spain. T cells, B-cell-depleted T cells, or PBMCs supplied cDNA or gDNA.

Germline CDR1 is SGHTA and CDR2 is FQGNSA. The CDR3 runs to 18 residues. The V and J ends lost 0 bases and 7 bases, in that order; junction bases with no gene match: 12. As originally analysed: Scientists estimated how many nucleated cells there were by amplifying reference gene primers. Libraries were prepared by immunoSEQ multiplex PCR; TCRdb keeps only in-frame clonotypes and omits some of them. V, J and clone size reflect that table, while D and trimming were determined from the DNA. The sample has approximately 170,000 clones; about 86% are singletons. This sequence joins TRBV7-2 and TRBJ1-4; TRBD1 aligns across 9 bases. The origin of this receptor is a woman aged 70-85 years with acute or convalescent COVID-19. The sequencing input was peripheral blood. CDR3 DNA sequence: TGTGCCAGCAGCTTAGCACGGACAGGGGACTTGGGTCGTGAAAAACTGTTTTTT. Translating gives CASSLARTGDLGREKLFF.